This entry lists 21 T cell receptor beta chains sequenced from one sample in a study of identical twins. TCRdb re-called the 5' RACE reads with MiXCR, one entry per CDR3 protein. The sample shows some 690,000 distinct CDR3 sequences, over 20% of them seen only once. The data also belong to a second study, concerning T cells expressing NK-cell markers.

The sample comprised PBMCs. The receptors shown here come from a woman between 18 and 29 years old in good health.

In this sample, this clonotype turned up many times. V is TRBV20-1 and J is TRBJ2-5; TRBD1 matches 10 bases. There are 13 residues in the CDR3. Trimming at V came to 3 bases and at J to 6 bases, leaving 4 bases not matched to a gene. Per the germline V gene, CDR1 is DFQATT and CDR2 is SNEGSKA (reference sequence). The DNA for the CDR3 is TGCAGTGCTAGTGGACAGGGGGTCAAGACCCAGTACTTC. Encoded protein: CSASGQGVKTQYF.

This clonotype was seen more than once but under ten times. V gene TRBV5-1 combines with J gene TRBJ2-3; 9 nucleotides line up with TRBD2. Germline assignment: CDR1 SGHRS and CDR2 YFSETQ. V lost 0 bases and J lost 0; bases outside the gene matches: 8. The CDR3 covers 18 residues. CDR3 residues: CASSLGASGVTSTDTQYF. The CDR3 DNA sequence: TGCGCCAGCAGCTTGGGCGCTAGCGGGGTCACTAGCACAGATACGCAGTATTTT.

This clonotype was detected a few times. The chain carries TRBV20-1 and TRBJ2-7; 7 bases line up with TRBD1. The CDR3 totals 13 residues. CDR1 is DFQATT, CDR2 SNEGSKA, per germline (reference sequence). J was trimmed by 3 bases and V by 5 bases; bases with no gene match: 7. Here the CDR3 DNA reads TGCAGTGCTTACAGGGGTGATGGCTACGAGCAGTACTTC. Its translation is CSAYRGDGYEQYF.

The gene calls are TRBV27 and TRBJ2-1; TRBD2 aligns across 12 bases. Germline CDR1 and CDR2: MNHEY and SMNVEV (reference sequence). The CDR3 loop spans 17 amino acids. Trimming removed 3 bases from V and 8 bases from J; junction bases left unmatched: 11. CDR3 DNA: TGTGCCAGCAGTTTCCCCGGGCTAGCGGGGGGGCCCGATGAGCAGTTCTTC. Translating it yields CASSFPGLAGGPDEQFF.

This rearrangement joins TRBV12-3 or TRBV12-4 to TRBJ2-1; TRBD2 agrees at 9 bases. The CDR3 runs to 14 residues. Trimming cost V 5 bases and J 8 bases; bases outside gene matches: 7. The CDR3 loop is CASSPTSGGYEQFF. CDR3 in DNA: TGTGCCAGCAGTCCGACTAGCGGCGGCTATGAGCAGTTCTTC.

The chain is built from TRBV29-1 and TRBJ2-2, with no clear D. CDR1 and CDR2 (germline): SQVTM, ANQGSEA. The length of the CDR3 is 14 residues. The ends were cut back, 2 bases at V and 0 bases at J, with 7 bases in the middle. The CDR3 here is CSVEYGTNTGELFF. The CDR3 DNA reads TGCAGCGTTGAATATGGGACGAACACCGGGGAGCTGTTTTTT.

There are a few counts of this clonotype. J is TRBJ2-1 and V is TRBV12-3 or TRBV12-4; possibly TRBD1 or TRBD2 for D (5 bases each). The CDR3 runs to 14 residues. Between the trimmed V and J ends, which lost 6 bases and 3 bases, there was a span of 12 bases. This chain's CDR3 is CASSGDLYYNEQFF. CDR3 sequence (DNA): TGTGCCAGCAGCGGGGACCTTTACTACAATGAGCAGTTCTTC.

This clonotype was observed a handful of times. V gene TRBV12-3 or TRBV12-4 combines with J gene TRBJ2-5; D is undetermined. Trimming cost V 5 bases and J 0 bases, with 4 bases left between them. The CDR3 length is 12 residues. The CDR3 region has the DNA TGTGCCAGCAGTGAGTACCAAGAGACCCAGTACTTC. It yields the protein CASSEYQETQYF.

The chain is built from TRBV20-1 and TRBJ2-3, with 16 bases identical to TRBD2. Germline V lookup: CDR1 DFQATT, CDR2 SNEGSKA (reference sequence). The CDR3 covers 16 residues. With V trimmed by 6 bases and J by 4 bases, 7 bases remained unmatched. The CDR3 region has the DNA TGCAGTGCCCAACAAGGGACTAGCGGGAGGGCAGATACGCAGTATTTT. Translation: CSAQQGTSGRADTQYF.

This sequence joins TRBV7-2 and TRBJ2-7; 7 nucleotides agree with TRBD2. Germline lookup yields CDR1 SGHTA and CDR2 FQGNSA. The CDR3 covers 16 residues. V was clipped by 5 bases and J by 2 bases; unmatched bases: 12. Here the CDR3 DNA reads TGTGCCAGCAGCCCGGGGGGAGGTTGGCCTACCTACGAGCAGTACTTC. Translated: CASSPGGGWPTYEQYF.

This chain links TRBV20-1 with TRBJ2-1; D is undetermined. The CDR3 has 11 amino acids. The germline V gene has CDR1 DFQATT and CDR2 SNEGSKA (reference sequence). V lost 1 base and J lost 10, with 8 bases in between. As DNA, the CDR3 is TGCAGTGCTAGAGGTAGGGAAGAGCAGTTCTTC. Amino acids: CSARGREEQFF.

V gene TRBV9 combines with J gene TRBJ2-3; D is possibly TRBD2 (5 bases). CDR1 is SGDLS, CDR2 YYNGEE, per germline. The CDR3 length is 14 residues. Trimming removed 3 bases from V and 5 bases from J, with 13 bases in between. This CDR3 reads CASSDPGSLDTQYF. The CDR3 DNA follows: TGTGCCAGCAGCGACCCGGGATCGTTAGATACGCAGTATTTT.

This clonotype was detected only a few times. The chain uses TRBV7-9 and TRBJ2-7; 9 bases fit TRBD1. The J segment lost 7 bases and the V segment lost 6 bases, leaving 16 bases of the junction unmatched. Germline V gene data show CDR1 as SEHNR and CDR2 as FQNEAQ (reference sequence). This CDR3 region has 16 residues. The CDR3 coding sequence is TGTGCCAGCAGTTTACCTCTACAGGGGGCGCGTGGGGAGCAGTACTTC. Encoded protein: CASSLPLQGARGEQYF.

This clonotype was counted a few times. The chain uses TRBV3-1 and TRBJ2-7, with 7 nucleotides matching TRBD2. Unmatched junction bases numbered 5, after V lost 3 bases and J lost 6 bases. The CDR3 spans 13 residues. Germline V lookup: CDR1 LGHDT, CDR2 YNNKEL (reference sequence). The CDR3 sequence: CASSHLGRGEQYF. DNA of the CDR3: TGTGCCAGCAGCCACCTTGGGAGGGGCGAGCAGTACTTC.

This clonotype was observed many times. In DNA, the CDR3 is TGTGCCAGCAGCCCAGGGGGGGGTGGCTACACCTTC. Its protein is CASSPGGGGYTF. This chain connects TRBV12-3 or TRBV12-4 to TRBJ1-2; 7 bases fit TRBD1. Unmatched junction bases numbered 5, after V lost 6 bases and J lost 7 bases. This CDR3 is 12 amino acids long.

This clonotype was recorded many times. V usage is TRBV28 and J usage is TRBJ1-5, with 7 bases aligning to TRBD1. CDR1 and CDR2 from the germline V gene are MDHEN and SYDVKM. V lost 7 bases, J lost 6 bases, and 6 bases stayed unmatched. The CDR3 has 13 amino acids. CDR3 in DNA: TGTGCCAGCACCCTCAGGGGGACTCAGCCCCAGCATTTT. Its translation is CASTLRGTQPQHF.

V gene TRBV6-1 combines with J gene TRBJ2-2, with D perhaps TRBD1 or TRBD2 (6 bases each). Germline V CDR1 and CDR2: MNHNS, SASEGT. Trimming removed 8 bases at V and 1 base at J, with 8 bases between. This CDR3 has 13 residues. CDR3 amino acids: CASAGQNTGELFF. As DNA, the CDR3 is TGTGCCAGCGCGGGACAGAACACCGGGGAGCTGTTTTTT.

V and J are TRBV18 and TRBJ1-2, with no clear D. V shed 2 bases and J shed 8 bases, with 12 bases lying between them. Germline V gene lookup returns CDR1 KGHSH and CDR2 LQKENI. The CDR3 totals 13 residues. CDR3 sequence: CASSPFGLSGYTF. CDR3 sequence (DNA): TGTGCCAGCTCACCATTTGGGTTGAGCGGCTACACCTTC.

The V gene is TRBV12-3 or TRBV12-4, the J gene TRBJ2-3; possibly TRBD2 for D (5 bases). CDR3 length: 11 residues. The germline V and J ends were trimmed by 7 bases and 9 bases, with 11 bases remaining between them. The DNA for the CDR3 is TGTGCCAGCACCCCTGGAGGAACGCAGTATTTT. Amino acid sequence: CASTPGGTQYF.

This chain links TRBV5-1 with TRBJ2-3, with 14 nucleotides matching TRBD2. CDR3 length equals 18 residues. The germline CDR1 and CDR2 sequences are SGHRS and YFSETQ. The J segment lost 4 bases and the V segment lost 5 bases, leaving 12 bases of the junction unmatched. This CDR3 is CASSPTSGGAGGSDTQYF. CDR3 coding DNA: TGCGCCAGCAGTCCGACTAGCGGGGGGGCCGGTGGTTCAGATACGCAGTATTTT. The full variable domain, its missing parts supplied by reference TRBV5-1 and TRBJ2-3, is KAGVTQTPRYLIKTRGQQVTLSCSPISGHRSVSWYQQTPGQGLQFLFEYFSETQRNKGNFPGRFSGRQFSNSRSEMNVSTLELGDSALYLCASSPTSGGAGGSDTQYFGPGTRLTVL.

The rearrangement joins TRBV12-3 or TRBV12-4 to TRBJ2-1; TRBD2 matches 8 bases. Germline trimming cut 6 bases from V and 7 bases from J; bases unmatched to any gene: 17. CDR3 length: 17 amino acids. CDR3: CASRRPPGLVIRNEQFF. The DNA of the CDR3 is TGTGCCAGCAGAAGACCCCCGGGACTAGTAATTAGGAATGAGCAGTTCTTC.